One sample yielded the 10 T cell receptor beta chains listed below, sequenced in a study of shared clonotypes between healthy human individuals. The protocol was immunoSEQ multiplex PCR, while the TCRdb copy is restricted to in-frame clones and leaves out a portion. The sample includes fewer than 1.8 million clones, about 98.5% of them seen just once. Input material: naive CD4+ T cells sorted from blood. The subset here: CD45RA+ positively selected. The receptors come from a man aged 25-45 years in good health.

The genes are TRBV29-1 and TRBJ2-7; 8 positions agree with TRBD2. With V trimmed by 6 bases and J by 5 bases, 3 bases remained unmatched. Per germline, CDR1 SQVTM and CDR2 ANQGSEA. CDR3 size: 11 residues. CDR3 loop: CSVSGLDEQYF. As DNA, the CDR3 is TGCAGCGTCTCGGGACTAGACGAGCAGTACTTC.

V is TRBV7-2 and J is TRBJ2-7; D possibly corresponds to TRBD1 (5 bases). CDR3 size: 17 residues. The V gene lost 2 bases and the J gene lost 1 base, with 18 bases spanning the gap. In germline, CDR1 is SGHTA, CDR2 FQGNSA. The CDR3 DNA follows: TGTGCCAGCAGCTTATTAGGCCTCCTAGGGGCTTCCTACGAGCAGTACTTC. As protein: CASSLLGLLGASYEQYF.

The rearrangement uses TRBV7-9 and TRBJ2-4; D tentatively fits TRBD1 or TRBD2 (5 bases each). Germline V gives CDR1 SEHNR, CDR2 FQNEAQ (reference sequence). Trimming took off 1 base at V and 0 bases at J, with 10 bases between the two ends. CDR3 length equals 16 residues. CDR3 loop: CASSLGDREAKNIQYF. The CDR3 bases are TGTGCCAGCAGCTTAGGGGACCGGGAAGCCAAAAACATTCAGTACTTC.

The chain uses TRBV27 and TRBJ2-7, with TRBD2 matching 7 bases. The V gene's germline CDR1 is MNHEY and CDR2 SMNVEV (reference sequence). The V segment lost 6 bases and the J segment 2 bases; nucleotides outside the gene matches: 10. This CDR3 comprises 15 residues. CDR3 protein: CASSGSSGTPYEQYF. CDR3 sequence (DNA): TGTGCCAGCAGCGGTTCAAGCGGGACCCCCTACGAGCAGTACTTC.

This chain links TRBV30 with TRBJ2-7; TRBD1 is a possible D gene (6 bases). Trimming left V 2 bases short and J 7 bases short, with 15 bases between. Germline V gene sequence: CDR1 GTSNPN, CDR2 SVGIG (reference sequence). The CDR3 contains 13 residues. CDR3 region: CAWSPTGPHEQYF. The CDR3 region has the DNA TGTGCCTGGAGTCCGACAGGCCCTCATGAGCAGTACTTC.

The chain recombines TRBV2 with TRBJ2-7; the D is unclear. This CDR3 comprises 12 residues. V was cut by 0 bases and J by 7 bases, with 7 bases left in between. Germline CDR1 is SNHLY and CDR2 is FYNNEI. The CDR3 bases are TGTGCCAGCAGTGAAGCGCCCGGAGAGCAGTACTTC. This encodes CASSEAPGEQYF.

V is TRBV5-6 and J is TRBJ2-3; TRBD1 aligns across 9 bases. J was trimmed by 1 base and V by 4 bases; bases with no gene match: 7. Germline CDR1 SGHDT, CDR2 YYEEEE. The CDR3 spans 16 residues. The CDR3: CASSIYRGQGTDTQYF. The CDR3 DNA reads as TGTGCCAGCAGCATTTACAGGGGGCAGGGCACAGATACGCAGTATTTT. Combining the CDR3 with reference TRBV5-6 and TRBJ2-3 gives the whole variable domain DAGVTQSPTHLIKTRGQQVTLRCSPKSGHDTVSWYQQALGQGPQFIFQYYEEEERQRGNFPDRFSGHQFPNYSSELNVNALLLGDSALYLCASSIYRGQGTDTQYFGPGTRLTVL.

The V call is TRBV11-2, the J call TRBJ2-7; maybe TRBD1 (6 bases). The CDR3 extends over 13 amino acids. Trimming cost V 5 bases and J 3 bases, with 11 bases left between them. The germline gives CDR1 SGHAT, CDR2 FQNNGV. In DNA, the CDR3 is TGTGCCAGCAGCACAGGACAGCGCTACGAGCAGTACTTC. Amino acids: CASSTGQRYEQYF.

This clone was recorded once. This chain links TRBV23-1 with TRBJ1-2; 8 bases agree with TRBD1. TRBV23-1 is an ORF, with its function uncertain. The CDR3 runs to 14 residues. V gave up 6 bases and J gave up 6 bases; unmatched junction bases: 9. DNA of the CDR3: TGCGCCAGCAGACAAAAGGGACAGGAAGATGGCTACACCTTC. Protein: CASRQKGQEDGYTF.

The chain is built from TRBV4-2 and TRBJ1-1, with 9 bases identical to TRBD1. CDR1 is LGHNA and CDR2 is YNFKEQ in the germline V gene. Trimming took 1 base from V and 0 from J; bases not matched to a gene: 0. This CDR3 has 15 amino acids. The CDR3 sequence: CASSQGDRVNTEAFF. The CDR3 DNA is TGTGCCAGCAGCCAAGGGGACAGGGTGAACACTGAAGCTTTCTTT.